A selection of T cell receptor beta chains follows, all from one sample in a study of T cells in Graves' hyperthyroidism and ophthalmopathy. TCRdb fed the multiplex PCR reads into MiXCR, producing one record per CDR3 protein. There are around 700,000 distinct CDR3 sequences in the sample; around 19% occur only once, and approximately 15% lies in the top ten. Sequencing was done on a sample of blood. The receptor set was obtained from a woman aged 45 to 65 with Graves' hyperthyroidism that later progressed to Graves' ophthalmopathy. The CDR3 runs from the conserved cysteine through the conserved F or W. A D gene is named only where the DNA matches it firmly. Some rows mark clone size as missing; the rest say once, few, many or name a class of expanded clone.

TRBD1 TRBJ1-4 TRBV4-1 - CASSQTRGQGEEKLFF TGCGCCAGCAGCCAGACCAGGGGACAGGGGGAGGAAAAACTGTTTTTT
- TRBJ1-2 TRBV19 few CASSRAGISGYTF TGTGCCAGTAGTAGGGCCGGAATCAGTGGCTACACCTTC
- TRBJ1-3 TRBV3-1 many CASSQDLGVRNTIYF TGTGCCAGCAGCCAAGATCTCGGGGTGAGAAACACCATATATTTT
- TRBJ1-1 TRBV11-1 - CASSFFSKNTEAFF TGTGCCAGCAGCTTCTTCTCTAAGAACACTGAAGCTTTCTTT
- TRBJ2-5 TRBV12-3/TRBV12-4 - CASSPYGETQYF TGTGCCAGCAGCCCCTATGGGGAGACCCAGTACTTC
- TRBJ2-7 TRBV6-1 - CASNRAGEQYF TGTGCCAGCAACCGAGCTGGCGAGCAGTACTTC
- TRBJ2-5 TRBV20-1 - CSTGHETQYF TGCAGTACCGGACACGAGACCCAGTACTTC
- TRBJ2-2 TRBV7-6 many CASSTRAGANTGELFF TGTGCCAGCAGCACCCGAGCGGGCGCGAACACCGGGGAGCTGTTTTTT
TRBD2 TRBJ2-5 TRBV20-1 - CSARGPGGTSEETQYF TGCAGTGCTAGAGGTCCCGGAGGGACTAGCGAAGAGACCCAGTACTTC
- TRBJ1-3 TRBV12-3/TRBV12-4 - CASSPPRTSGNTIYF TGTGCCAGCAGTCCCCCCCGTACCTCTGGAAACACCATATATTTT
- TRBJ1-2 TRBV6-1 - CASSEGTEPPGYTF TGTGCCAGCAGTGAAGGGACAGAGCCTCCTGGCTACACCTTC
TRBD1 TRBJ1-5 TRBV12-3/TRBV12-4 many CASSLQGVNQPQHF TGTGCCAGCAGTTTACAGGGGGTAAATCAGCCCCAGCATTTT
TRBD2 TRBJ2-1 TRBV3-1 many CASSQVTSGGAGRNNEQFF TGTGCCAGCAGCCAAGTAACTAGCGGGGGGGCCGGTAGGAACAATGAGCAGTTCTTC
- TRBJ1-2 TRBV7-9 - CASSLSSDGSYTF TGTGCCAGCAGCTTAAGTAGCGACGGAAGCTACACCTTC
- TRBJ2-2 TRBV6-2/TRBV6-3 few CASSYTEAGTNTGELFF TGTGCCAGCAGTTACACTGAGGCGGGGACGAACACCGGGGAGCTGTTTTTT
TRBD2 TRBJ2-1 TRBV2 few CASSVRLAGGRLQFF TGTGCCAGCAGTGTTCGGCTTGCGGGGGGGCGGTTGCAGTTCTTC
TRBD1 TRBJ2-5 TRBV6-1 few CASSSQGDRQTQYF TGTGCCAGCAGTTCCCAGGGGGACAGGCAGACCCAGTACTTC
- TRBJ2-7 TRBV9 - CASSGGLATYEQYF TGTGCCAGCAGCGGGGGACTCGCCACCTACGAGCAGTACTTC
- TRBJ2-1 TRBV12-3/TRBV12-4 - CASSSRLRAHNEQFF TGTGCCAGCAGTTCAAGACTCAGGGCCCACAATGAGCAGTTCTTC
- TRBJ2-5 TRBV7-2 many CASSLALVVQETQYF TGTGCCAGCAGCTTAGCGCTTGTGGTCCAAGAGACCCAGTACTTC
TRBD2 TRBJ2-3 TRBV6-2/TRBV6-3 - CASSYSTSGGYTDTQYF TGTGCCAGCAGTTACTCGACTAGCGGGGGCTACACAGATACGCAGTATTTT
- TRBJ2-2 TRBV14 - CASSQELNTGELFF TGTGCCAGCAGCCAAGAGCTGAACACCGGGGAGCTGTTTTTT
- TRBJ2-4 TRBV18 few CASSPEGVLQYF TGTGCCAGCTCACCAGAGGGAGTGCTTCAGTACTTC
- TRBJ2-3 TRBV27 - CASSPRRGGPDTQYF TGTGCCAGCAGTCCCCGGAGGGGAGGTCCAGATACGCAGTATTTT
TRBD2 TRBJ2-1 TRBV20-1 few CSAPPPGGGLSNEQFF TGCAGTGCTCCCCCCCCGGGGGGGGGCCTATCGAATGAGCAGTTCTTC
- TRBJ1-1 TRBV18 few CASSPAVEYTEAFF TGTGCCAGCTCACCGGCGGTGGAGTACACTGAAGCTTTCTTT
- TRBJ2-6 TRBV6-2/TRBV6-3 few CASSGQTRNSGANVLTF TGTGCCAGCAGCGGACAGACGCGAAACTCTGGGGCCAACGTCCTGACTTTC
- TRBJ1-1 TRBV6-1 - CASSEFTEAFF TGTGCCAGCAGTGAATTTACTGAAGCTTTCTTT
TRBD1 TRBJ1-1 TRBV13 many CASSLVTGRTEAFF TGTGCCAGCAGCTTAGTGACAGGGAGGACTGAAGCTTTCTTT
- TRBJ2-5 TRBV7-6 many CASSLTGRRGETQYF TGTGCCAGCAGCTTGACGGGCCGCCGAGGGGAGACCCAGTACTTC
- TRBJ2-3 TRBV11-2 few CASSQRRPGSTDTQYF TGTGCCAGCAGCCAACGCCGGCCTGGGAGCACAGATACGCAGTATTTT
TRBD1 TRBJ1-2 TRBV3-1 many CASSIRDRGGGYTF TGTGCCAGCAGCATCCGGGACAGGGGAGGTGGCTACACCTTC
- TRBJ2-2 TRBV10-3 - CAIRVGRTNTGELFF TGTGCCATCAGGGTGGGACGGACGAACACCGGGGAGCTGTTTTTT
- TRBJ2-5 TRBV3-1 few CASSQAPGGQETQYF TGTGCCAGCAGCCAAGCTCCCGGCGGGCAAGAGACCCAGTACTTC
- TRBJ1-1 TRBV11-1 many CASSFRDRLRAAAEAFF TGTGCCAGCAGCTTCCGGGATCGGCTTAGGGCTGCCGCTGAAGCTTTCTTT
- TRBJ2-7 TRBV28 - CAGGGVNEQYF TGTGCCGGAGGGGGCGTTAACGAGCAGTACTTC
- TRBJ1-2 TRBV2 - CASRAPVGYIF TGTGCCAGCAGGGCCCCCGTGGGCTACATCTTC